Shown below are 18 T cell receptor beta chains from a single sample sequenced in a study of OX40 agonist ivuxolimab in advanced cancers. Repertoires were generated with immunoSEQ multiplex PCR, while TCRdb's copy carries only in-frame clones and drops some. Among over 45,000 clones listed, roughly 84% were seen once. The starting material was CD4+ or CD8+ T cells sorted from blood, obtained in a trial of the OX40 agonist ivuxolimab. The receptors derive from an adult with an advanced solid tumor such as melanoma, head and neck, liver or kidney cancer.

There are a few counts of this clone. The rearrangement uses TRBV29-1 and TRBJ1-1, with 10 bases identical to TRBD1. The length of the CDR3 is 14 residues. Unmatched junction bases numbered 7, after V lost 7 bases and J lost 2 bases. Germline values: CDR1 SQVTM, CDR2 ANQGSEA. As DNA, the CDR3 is TGCAGCGACCTACCGACAGGGGGCAACACTGAAGCTTTCTTT. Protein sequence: CSDLPTGGNTEAFF.

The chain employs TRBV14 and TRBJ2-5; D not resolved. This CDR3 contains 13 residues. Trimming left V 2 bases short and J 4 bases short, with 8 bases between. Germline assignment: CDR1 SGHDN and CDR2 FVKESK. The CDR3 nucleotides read TGTGCCAGCAGCCAACAGACTGGAGAGACCCAGTACTTC. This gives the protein CASSQQTGETQYF.

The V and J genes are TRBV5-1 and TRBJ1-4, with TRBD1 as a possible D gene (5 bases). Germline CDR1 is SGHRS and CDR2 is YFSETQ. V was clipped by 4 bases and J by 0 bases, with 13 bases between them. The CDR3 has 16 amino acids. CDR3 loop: CASSTGGGATNEKLFF. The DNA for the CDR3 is TGCGCCAGCAGCACAGGAGGAGGGGCAACTAATGAAAAACTGTTTTTT.

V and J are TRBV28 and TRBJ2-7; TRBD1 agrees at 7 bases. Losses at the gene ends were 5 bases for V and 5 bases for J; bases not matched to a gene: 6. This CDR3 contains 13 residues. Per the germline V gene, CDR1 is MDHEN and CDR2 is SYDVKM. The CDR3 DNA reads TGTGCCAGCAGTAAAGGGGGCCTTAACGAGCAGTACTTC. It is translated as CASSKGGLNEQYF. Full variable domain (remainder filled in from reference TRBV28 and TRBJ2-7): DVKVTQSSRYLVKRTGEKVFLECVQDMDHENMFWYRQDPGLGLRLIYFSYDVKMKEKGDIPEGYSVSREKKERFSLILESASTNQTSMYLCASSKGGLNEQYFGPGTRLTVT.

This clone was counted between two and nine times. Here the CDR3 DNA reads TGCGCCAGCAGCCAGGACAGGAATCAGCCCCAGCATTTT. Translated, it gives CASSQDRNQPQHF. The rearrangement links TRBV5-1 to TRBJ1-5, with 7 bases that match TRBD1. V lost 4 bases, J lost 4 bases, and 2 bases stayed unmatched. The germline CDR1 and CDR2 sequences are SGHRS and YFSETQ. This CDR3 has 13 amino acids.

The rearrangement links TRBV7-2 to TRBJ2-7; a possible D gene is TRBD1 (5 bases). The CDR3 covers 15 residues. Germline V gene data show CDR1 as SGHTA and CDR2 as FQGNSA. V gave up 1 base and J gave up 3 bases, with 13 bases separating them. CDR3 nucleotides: TGTGCCAGCAGCTTAGATCCAGGGCAAGGCTACGAGCAGTACTTC. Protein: CASSLDPGQGYEQYF.

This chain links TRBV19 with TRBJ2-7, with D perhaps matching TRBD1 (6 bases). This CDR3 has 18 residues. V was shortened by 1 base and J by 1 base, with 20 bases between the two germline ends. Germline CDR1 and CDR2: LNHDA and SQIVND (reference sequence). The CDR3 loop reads CASSIVGGSPLTSYEQYF. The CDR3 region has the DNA TGTGCCAGTAGTATAGTAGGGGGAAGCCCACTGACATCCTACGAGCAGTACTTC.

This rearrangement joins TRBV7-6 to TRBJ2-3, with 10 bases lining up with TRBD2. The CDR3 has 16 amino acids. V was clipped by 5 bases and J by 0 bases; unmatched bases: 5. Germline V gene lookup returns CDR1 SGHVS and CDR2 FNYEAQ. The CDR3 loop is CASSQGLAVSTDTQYF. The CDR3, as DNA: TGTGCCAGCAGCCAAGGACTAGCGGTTAGCACAGATACGCAGTATTTT.

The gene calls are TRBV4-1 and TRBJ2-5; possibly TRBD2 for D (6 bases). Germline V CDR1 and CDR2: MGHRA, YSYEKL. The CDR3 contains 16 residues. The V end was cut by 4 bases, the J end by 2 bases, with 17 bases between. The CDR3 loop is CASSRSRQGGQETQYF. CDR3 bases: TGCGCCAGCAGCCGGAGTCGGCAGGGAGGTCAAGAGACCCAGTACTTC.

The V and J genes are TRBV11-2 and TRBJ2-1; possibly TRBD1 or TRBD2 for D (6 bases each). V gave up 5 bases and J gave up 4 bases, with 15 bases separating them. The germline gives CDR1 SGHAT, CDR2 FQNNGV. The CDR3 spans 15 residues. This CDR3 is CASSPAGQGYNEQFF. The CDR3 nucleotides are TGTGCCAGCAGCCCGGCGGGGCAGGGGTACAATGAGCAGTTCTTC.

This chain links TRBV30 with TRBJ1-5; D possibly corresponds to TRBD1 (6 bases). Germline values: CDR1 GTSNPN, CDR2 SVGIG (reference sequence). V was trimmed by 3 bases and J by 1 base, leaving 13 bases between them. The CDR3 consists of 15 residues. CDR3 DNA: TGTGCCTGGAGGGGGAGGGGGGACAGCAATCAGCCCCAGCATTTT. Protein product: CAWRGRGDSNQPQHF.

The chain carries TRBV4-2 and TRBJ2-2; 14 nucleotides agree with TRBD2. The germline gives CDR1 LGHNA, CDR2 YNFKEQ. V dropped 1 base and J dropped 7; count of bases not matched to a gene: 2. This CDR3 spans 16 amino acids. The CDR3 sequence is CASSQVGTSGSGELFF. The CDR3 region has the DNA TGTGCCAGCAGCCAAGTAGGGACTAGCGGGAGCGGGGAGCTGTTTTTT.

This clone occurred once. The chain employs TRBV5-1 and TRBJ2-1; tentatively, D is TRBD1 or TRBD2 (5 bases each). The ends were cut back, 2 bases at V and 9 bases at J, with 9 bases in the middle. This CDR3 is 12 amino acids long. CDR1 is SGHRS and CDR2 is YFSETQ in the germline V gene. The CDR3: CASSLTRGEQFF. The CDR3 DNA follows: TGCGCCAGCAGCTTAACTAGGGGTGAGCAGTTCTTC.

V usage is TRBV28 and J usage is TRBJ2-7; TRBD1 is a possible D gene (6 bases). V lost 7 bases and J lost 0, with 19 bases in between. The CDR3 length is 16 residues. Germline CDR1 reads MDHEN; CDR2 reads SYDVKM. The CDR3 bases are TGTGCCAGCAACCCGAGGGGGACGGGGAACTCCTACGAGCAGTACTTC. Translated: CASNPRGTGNSYEQYF.

The CDR3 loop is CASSGTSGRKNTGELFF. The CDR3 region has the DNA TGCGCCAGTAGCGGGACTAGCGGGAGAAAAAACACCGGGGAGCTGTTTTTT. The gene calls are TRBV4-1 and TRBJ2-2; TRBD2 agrees at 14 bases. The germline V gene encodes CDR1 MGHRA and CDR2 YSYEKL. The CDR3 loop spans 17 amino acids. V was clipped by 9 bases and J by 2 bases; unmatched bases: 8.

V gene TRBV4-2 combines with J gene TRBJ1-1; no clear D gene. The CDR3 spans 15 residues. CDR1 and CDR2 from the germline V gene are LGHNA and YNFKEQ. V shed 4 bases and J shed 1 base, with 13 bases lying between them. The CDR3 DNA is TGTGCCAGCAGCCTTGCGGGCAGCGGGAACACTGAAGCTTTCTTT. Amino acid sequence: CASSLAGSGNTEAFF.

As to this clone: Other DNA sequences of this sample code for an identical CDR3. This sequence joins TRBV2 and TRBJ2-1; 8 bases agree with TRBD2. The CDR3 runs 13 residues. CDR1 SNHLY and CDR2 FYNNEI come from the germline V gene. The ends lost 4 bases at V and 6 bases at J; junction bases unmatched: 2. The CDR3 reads CASSAGTSNEQFF. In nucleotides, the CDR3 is TGTGCCAGCAGTGCCGGGACTAGCAATGAGCAGTTCTTC.

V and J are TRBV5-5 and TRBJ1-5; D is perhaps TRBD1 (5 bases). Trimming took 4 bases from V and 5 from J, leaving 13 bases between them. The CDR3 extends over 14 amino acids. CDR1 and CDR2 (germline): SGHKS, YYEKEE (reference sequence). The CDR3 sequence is CASSPVWGDQPQHF. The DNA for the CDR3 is TGTGCCAGCAGCCCGGTTTGGGGCGATCAGCCCCAGCATTTT.